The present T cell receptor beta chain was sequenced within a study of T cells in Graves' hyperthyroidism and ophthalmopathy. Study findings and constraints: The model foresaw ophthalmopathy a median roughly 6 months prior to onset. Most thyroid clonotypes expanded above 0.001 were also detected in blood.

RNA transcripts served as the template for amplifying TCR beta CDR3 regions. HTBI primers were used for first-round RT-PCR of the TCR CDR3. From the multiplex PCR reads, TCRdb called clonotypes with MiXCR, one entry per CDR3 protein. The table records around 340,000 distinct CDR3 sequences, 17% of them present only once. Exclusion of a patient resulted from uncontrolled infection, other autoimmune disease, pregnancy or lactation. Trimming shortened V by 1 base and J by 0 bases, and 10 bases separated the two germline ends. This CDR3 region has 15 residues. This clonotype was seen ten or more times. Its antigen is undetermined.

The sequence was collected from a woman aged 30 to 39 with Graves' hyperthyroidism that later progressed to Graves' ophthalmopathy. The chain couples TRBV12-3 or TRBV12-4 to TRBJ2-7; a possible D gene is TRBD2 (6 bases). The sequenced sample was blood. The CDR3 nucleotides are TGTGCCAGCAGTTTAGGGGCGGGGTTCTCCTACGAGCAGTACTTC. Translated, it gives CASSLGAGFSYEQYF.